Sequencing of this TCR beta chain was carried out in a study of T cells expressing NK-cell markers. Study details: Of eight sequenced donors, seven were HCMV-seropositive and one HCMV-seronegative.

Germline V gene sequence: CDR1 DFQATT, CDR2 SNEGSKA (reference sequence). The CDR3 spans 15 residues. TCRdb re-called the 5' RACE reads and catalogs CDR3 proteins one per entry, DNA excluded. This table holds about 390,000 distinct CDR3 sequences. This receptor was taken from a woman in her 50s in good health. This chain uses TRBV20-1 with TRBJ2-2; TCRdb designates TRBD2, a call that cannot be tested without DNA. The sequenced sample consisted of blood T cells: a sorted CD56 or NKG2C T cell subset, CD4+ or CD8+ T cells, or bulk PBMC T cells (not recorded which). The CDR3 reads CSARDQRDGTGELFF.